This T cell receptor beta chain was found in a study of blood T cell repertoires in COVID-19. CDR3 length equals 17 residues. Trimming took 5 bases from V and 2 from J, leaving 20 bases between them. Looked up from germline, CDR1 is LNHNV and CDR2 is YYDKDF (reference sequence). Data came from immunoSEQ multiplex PCR; TCRdb stores just in-frame clones and leaves some out. The table shows 250,000 to 300,000 clones, with 85% to 90% occurring only once. The chain is built from TRBV15 and TRBJ2-3, with TRBD2 as a possible D gene (6 bases). Sequencing used peripheral blood. The receptor's source is a man between 18 and 35 years old with active or convalescent COVID-19. CDR3 region: CATSPLTSGGYTDTQYF. The CDR3 DNA reads TGTGCCACCAGCCCCTTGACTAGTGGGGGATACACAGATACGCAGTATTTT.